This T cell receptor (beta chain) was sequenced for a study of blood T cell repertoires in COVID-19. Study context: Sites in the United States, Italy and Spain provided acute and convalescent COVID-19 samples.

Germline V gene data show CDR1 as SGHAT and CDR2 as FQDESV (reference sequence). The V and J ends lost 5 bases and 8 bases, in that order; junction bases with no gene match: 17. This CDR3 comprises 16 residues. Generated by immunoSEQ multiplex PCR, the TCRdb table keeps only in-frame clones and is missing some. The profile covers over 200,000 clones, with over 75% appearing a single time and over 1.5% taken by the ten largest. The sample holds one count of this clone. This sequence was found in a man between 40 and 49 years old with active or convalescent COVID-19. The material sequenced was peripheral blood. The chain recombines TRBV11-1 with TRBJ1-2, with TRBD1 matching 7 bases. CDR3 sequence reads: CASSLMKGGSLFGYTF. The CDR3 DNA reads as TGTGCCAGCAGCCTTATGAAAGGGGGCTCTCTCTTCGGCTACACCTTC.